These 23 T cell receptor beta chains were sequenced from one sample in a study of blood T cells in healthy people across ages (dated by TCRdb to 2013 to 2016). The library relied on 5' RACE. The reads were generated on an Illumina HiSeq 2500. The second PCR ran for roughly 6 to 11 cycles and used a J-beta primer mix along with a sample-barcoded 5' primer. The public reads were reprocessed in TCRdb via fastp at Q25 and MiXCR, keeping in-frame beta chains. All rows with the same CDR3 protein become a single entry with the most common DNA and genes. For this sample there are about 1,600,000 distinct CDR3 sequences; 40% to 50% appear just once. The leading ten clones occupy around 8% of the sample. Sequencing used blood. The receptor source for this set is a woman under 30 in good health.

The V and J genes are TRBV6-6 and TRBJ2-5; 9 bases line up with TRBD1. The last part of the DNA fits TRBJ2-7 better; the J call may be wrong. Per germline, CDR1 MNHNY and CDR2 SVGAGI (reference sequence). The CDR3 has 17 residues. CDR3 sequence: CASSLQRPGQGPYEQYF. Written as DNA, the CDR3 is TGTGCCAGCAGTCTTCAAAGACCGGGACAGGGACCTTACGAGCAGTACTTC.

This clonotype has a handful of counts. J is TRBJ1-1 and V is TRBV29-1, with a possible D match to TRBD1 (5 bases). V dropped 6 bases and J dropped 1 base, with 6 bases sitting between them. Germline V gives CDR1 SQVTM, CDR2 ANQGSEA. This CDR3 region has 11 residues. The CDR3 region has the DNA TGCAGCGTGACAGAGAACACTGAAGCTTTCTTT. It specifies CSVTENTEAFF.

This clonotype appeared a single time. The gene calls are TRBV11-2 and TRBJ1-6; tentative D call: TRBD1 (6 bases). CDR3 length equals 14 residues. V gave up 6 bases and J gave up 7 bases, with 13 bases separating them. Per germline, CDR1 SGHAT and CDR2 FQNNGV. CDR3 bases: TGTGCCAGCAGGACCGGGGGGCAAAATTCACCCCTCCACTTT. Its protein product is CASRTGGQNSPLHF.

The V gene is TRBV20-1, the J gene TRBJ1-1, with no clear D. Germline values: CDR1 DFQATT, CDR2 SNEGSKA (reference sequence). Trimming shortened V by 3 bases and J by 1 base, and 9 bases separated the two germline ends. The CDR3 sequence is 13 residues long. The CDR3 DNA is TGCAGTGCTAGGGCCGGCCCGAACACTGAAGCTTTCTTT. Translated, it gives CSARAGPNTEAFF.

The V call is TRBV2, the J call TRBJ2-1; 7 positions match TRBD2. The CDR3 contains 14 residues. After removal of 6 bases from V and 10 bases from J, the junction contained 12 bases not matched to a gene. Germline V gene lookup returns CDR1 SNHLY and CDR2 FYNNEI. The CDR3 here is CASRGTSPGGEQFF. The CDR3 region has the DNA TGTGCCAGCAGGGGGACTTCCCCGGGGGGAGAGCAGTTCTTC. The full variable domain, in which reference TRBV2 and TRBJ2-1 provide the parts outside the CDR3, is EPEVTQTPSHQVTQMGQEVILRCVPISNHLYFYWYRQILGQKVEFLVSFYNNEISEKSEIFDDQFSVERPDGSNFTLKIRSTKLEDSAMYFCASRGTSPGGEQFFGPGTRLTVL.

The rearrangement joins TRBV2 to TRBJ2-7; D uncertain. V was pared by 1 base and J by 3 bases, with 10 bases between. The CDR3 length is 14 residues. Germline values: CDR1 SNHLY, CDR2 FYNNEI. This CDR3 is CASSEESGNYEQYF. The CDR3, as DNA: TGTGCCAGCAGTGAAGAAAGTGGAAACTACGAGCAGTACTTC. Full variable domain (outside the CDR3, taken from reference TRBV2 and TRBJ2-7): EPEVTQTPSHQVTQMGQEVILRCVPISNHLYFYWYRQILGQKVEFLVSFYNNEISEKSEIFDDQFSVERPDGSNFTLKIRSTKLEDSAMYFCASSEESGNYEQYFGPGTRLTVT.

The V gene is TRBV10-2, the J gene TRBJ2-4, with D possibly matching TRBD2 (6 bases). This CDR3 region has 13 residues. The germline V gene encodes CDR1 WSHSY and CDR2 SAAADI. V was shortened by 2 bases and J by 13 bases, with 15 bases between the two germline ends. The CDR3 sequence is CASSETGPGEQYF. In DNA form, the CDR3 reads TGCGCCAGCAGTGAGACGGGACCGGGAGAGCAGTACTTC.

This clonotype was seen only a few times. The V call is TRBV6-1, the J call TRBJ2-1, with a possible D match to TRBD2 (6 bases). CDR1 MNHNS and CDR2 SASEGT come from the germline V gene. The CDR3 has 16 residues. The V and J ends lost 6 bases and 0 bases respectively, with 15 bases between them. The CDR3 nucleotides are TGTGCCAGCAGATCAGCACTAGCCAGCTCCTACAATGAGCAGTTCTTC. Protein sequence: CASRSALASSYNEQFF.

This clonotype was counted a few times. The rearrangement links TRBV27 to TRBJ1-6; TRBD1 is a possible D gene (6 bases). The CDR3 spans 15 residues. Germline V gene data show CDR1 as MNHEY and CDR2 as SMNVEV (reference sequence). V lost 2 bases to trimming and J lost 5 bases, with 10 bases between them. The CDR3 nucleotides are TGTGCCAGCAGTTTAGGGGCAGGGGATAATTCACCCCTCCACTTT. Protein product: CASSLGAGDNSPLHF.

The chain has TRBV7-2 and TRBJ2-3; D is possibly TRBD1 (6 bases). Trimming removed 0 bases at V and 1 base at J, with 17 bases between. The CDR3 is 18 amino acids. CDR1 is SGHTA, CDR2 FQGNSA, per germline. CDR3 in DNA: TGTGCCAGCAGCTTAGCGGGAGAAGCAACAGGGCGCACAGATACGCAGTATTTT. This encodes CASSLAGEATGRTDTQYF.

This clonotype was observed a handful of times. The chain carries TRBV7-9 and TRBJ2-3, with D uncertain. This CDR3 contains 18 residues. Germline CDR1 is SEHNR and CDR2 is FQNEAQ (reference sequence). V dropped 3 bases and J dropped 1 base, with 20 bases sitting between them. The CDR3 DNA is TGTGCCAGCAGCTTTCCACCCAGCTTAGCAACGGGCACAGATACGCAGTATTTT. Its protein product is CASSFPPSLATGTDTQYF.

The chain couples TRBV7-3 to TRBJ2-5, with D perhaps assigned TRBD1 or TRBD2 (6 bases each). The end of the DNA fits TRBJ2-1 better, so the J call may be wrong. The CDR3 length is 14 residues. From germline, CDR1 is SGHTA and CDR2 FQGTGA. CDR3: CASSNPGDKETQFF. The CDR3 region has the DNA TGTGCCAGCAGCAACCCGGGGGACAAAGAGACCCAGTTCTTC.

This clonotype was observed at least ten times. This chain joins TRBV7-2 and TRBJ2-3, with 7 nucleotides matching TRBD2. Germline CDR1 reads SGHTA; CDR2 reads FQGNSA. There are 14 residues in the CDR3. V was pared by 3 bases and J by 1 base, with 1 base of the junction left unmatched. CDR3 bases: TGTGCCAGCAGCTTCACTAGCGGCACAGATACGCAGTATTTT. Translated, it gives CASSFTSGTDTQYF.

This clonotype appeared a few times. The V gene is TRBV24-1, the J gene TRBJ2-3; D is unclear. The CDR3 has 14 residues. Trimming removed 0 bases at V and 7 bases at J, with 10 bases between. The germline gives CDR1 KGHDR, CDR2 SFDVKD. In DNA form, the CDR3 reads TGTGCCACCAGTGATTTGCTCGGGTCGAATACGCAGTATTTT. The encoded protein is CATSDLLGSNTQYF.

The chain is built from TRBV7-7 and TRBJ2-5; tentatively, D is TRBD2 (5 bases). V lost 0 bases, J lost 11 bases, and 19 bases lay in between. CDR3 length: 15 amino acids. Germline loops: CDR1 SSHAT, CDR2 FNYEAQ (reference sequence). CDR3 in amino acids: CASSLATGNYNEQYF. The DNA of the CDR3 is TGTGCCAGCAGCTTAGCGACCGGGAACTACAATGAGCAGTACTTC.

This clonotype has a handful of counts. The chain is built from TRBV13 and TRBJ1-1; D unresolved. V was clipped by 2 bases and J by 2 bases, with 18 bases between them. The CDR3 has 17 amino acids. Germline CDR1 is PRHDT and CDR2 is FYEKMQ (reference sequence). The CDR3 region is CASSLLSRFGLNTEAFF. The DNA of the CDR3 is TGTGCCAGCAGCTTATTGTCCAGGTTCGGGCTCAACACTGAAGCTTTCTTT.

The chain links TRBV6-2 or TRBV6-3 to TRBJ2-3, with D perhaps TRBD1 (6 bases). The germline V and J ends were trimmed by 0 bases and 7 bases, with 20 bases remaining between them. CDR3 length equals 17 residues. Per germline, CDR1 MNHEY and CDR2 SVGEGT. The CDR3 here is CASSYSRDRTKINTQYF. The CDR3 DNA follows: TGTGCCAGCAGTTACTCCCGAGACAGGACCAAAATCAATACGCAGTATTTT.

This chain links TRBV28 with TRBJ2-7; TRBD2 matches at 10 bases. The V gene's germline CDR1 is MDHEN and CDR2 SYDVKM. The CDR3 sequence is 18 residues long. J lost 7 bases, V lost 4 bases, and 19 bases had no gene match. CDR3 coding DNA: TGTGCCAGCAGTTCCTTAGCGGGAGGCGAGTCGGGCTACAATGAGCAGTACTTC. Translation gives CASSSLAGGESGYNEQYF.

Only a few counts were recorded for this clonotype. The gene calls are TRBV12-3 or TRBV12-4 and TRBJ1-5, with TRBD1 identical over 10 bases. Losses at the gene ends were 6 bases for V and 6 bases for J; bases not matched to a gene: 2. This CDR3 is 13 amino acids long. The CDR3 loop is CASSGQGGQPQHF. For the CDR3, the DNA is TGTGCCAGCAGCGGACAGGGGGGTCAGCCCCAGCATTTT.

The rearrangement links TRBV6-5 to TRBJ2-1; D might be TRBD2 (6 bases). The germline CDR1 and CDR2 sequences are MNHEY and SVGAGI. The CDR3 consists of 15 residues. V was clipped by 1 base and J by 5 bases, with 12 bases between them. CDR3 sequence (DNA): TGTGCCAGCAGTTACTGGGGGGAGGTCAACAATGAGCAGTTCTTC. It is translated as CASSYWGEVNNEQFF.

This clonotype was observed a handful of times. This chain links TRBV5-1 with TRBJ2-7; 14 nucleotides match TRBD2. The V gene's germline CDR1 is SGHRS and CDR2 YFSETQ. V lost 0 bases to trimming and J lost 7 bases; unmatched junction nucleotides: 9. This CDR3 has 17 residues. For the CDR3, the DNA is TGCGCCAGCAGCTTGGGCGTCGGGACTAGCGGGAGCAATGAGCAGTACTTC. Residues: CASSLGVGTSGSNEQYF.

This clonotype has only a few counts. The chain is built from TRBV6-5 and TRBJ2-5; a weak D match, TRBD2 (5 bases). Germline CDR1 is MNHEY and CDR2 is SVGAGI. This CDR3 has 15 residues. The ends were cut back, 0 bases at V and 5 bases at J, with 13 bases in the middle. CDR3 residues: CASSYSVIASETQYF. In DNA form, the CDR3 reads TGTGCCAGCAGTTACTCGGTAATAGCGAGCGAGACCCAGTACTTC.

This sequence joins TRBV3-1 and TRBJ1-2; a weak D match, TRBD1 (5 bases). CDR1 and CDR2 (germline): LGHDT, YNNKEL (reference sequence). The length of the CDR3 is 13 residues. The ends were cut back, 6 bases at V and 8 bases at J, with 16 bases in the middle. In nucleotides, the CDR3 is TGTGCCAGCAGTCCTCGGACGTCAGGGGGCTACACCTTC. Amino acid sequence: CASSPRTSGGYTF. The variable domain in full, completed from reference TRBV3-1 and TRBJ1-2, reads DTAVSQTPKYLVTQMGNDKSIKCEQNLGHDTMYWYKQDSKKFLKIMFSYNNKELIINETVPNRFSPKSPDKAHLNLHINSLELGDSAVYFCASSPRTSGGYTFGSGTRLTVV.